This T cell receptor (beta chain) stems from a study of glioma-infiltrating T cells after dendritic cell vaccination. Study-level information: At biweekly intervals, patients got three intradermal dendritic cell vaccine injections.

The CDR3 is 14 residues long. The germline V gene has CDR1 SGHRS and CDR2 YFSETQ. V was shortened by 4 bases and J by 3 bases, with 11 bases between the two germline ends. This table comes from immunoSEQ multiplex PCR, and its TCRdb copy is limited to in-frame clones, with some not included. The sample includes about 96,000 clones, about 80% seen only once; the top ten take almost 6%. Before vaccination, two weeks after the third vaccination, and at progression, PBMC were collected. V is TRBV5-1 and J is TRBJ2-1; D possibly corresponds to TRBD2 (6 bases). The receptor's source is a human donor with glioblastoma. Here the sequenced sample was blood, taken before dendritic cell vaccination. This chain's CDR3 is CASSDPGGYNEQFF. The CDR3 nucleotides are TGCGCCAGCAGCGACCCCGGGGGCTACAATGAGCAGTTCTTC.